This TCR beta chain was obtained from a study of long-term antiretroviral therapy in people with HIV. With survey level as its setting, the immunoSEQ assay was v3.0. The method was immunoSEQ multiplex PCR; TCRdb's version includes in-frame clones alone and lacks a portion of them. This table holds about 25,000 clones, 80% to 85% found once. The germline V gene has CDR1 LNHDA and CDR2 SQIVND (reference sequence). CDR3 length equals 14 residues. V was clipped by 6 bases and J by 0 bases, with 6 bases between them. Here the sequenced sample was unsorted PBMCs, taken 2.9 years after starting antiretroviral therapy. The chain combines TRBV19 with TRBJ1-6; no definite D call. This receptor was taken from a man aged 50 to 59 with HIV. For the CDR3, the DNA is TGTGCCAGTAGAATCAGCTCCTATAATTCACCCCTCCACTTT. This translates into CASRISSYNSPLHF. Based on the CDR3 plus reference TRBV19 and TRBJ1-6, the full variable domain is DGGITQSPKYLFRKEGQNVTLSCEQNLNHDAMYWYRQDPGQGLRLIYYSQIVNDFQKGDIAEGYSVSREKKESFPLTVTSAQKNPTAFYLCASRISSYNSPLHFGNGTRLTVT.